Shown below are 8 T cell receptor beta chains from a single sample sequenced in a study of beta chain features in type 1 diabetes. As every portion of the isolated RNA was reverse transcribed, the sequencing read expressed TCRB transcripts. Repertoires were generated with immunoSEQ multiplex PCR, while TCRdb's copy carries only in-frame clones and drops some. The data hold more than 120,000 clones, with about 10% observed a single time. Sequencing was done on a sample of naive CD4+ T cells from blood. Receptor source: a man between 18 and 29 years old in good health.

In this sample, this clone turned up a few times. The V gene is TRBV11-2, the J gene TRBJ2-1; tentative D call: TRBD1 (5 bases). Germline-derived CDR1 and CDR2 are SGHAT and FQNNGV. V was trimmed by 5 bases and J by 6 bases, leaving 14 bases between them. This CDR3 contains 14 residues. The CDR3 region has the DNA TGTGCCAGCAGCCAAATAGGGGCCGGCAATGAGCAGTTCTTC. Amino acids: CASSQIGAGNEQFF. The full variable domain, in which reference TRBV11-2 and TRBJ2-1 provide the parts outside the CDR3, is EAGVAQSPRYKIIEKRQSVAFWCNPISGHATLYWYQQILGQGPKLLIQFQNNGVVDDSQLPKDRFSAERLKGVDSTLKIQPAKLEDSAVYLCASSQIGAGNEQFFGPGTRLTVL.

This clone showed up just a few times. DNA of the CDR3: TGTGCCAGTAGTATCCCCTCGAGACAATTCAATGAGCAGTTCTTC. Translated, it gives CASSIPSRQFNEQFF. The rearrangement uses TRBV19 and TRBJ2-1; no reliable D call. This CDR3 is 15 amino acids long. Germline CDR1 and CDR2: LNHDA and SQIVND (reference sequence). Trimming shortened V by 3 bases and J by 6 bases, and 15 bases separated the two germline ends.

This clone occurred many times. The chain recombines TRBV7-2 with TRBJ2-3; 10 nucleotides align to TRBD2. The germline V gene has CDR1 SGHTA and CDR2 FQGNSA. J was trimmed by 2 bases and V by 5 bases; bases with no gene match: 4. The length of the CDR3 is 15 residues. The chain's CDR3 is CASSRLAGHTDTQYF. Written as DNA, the CDR3 is TGTGCCAGCAGCAGACTAGCGGGCCACACAGATACGCAGTATTTT.

This clone occurred a few times. J is TRBJ2-2 and V is TRBV5-6; 9 bases map to TRBD2. Losses at the gene ends were 3 bases for V and 4 bases for J; bases not matched to a gene: 7. Germline loops: CDR1 SGHDT, CDR2 YYEEEE. This CDR3 has 16 amino acids. The CDR3 DNA is TGTGCCAGCAGCTGGAGAGGCGGGGGGGCCACCGGGGAGCTGTTTTTT. Protein sequence: CASSWRGGGATGELFF.

The chain couples TRBV18 to TRBJ2-2; D is unclear. From germline, CDR1 is KGHSH and CDR2 LQKENI. The V and J ends lost 3 bases and 2 bases respectively, with 19 bases between them. The CDR3 runs 18 residues. The CDR3 loop reads CASSPRRVGTENTGELFF. CDR3 nucleotides: TGTGCCAGCTCACCCCGGCGTGTCGGCACAGAAAACACCGGGGAGCTGTTTTTT.

This clone was recorded many times. The genes are TRBV4-2 and TRBJ1-2, with D maybe TRBD1 (6 bases). The V gene lost 4 bases and the J gene lost 3 bases, with 15 bases spanning the gap. The V gene's germline CDR1 is LGHNA and CDR2 YNFKEQ. This CDR3 region has 15 residues. The CDR3: CASSPQSGEHYGYTF. The CDR3 bases are TGTGCCAGCAGCCCCCAATCAGGGGAGCACTATGGCTACACCTTC.

The chain uses TRBV6-5 and TRBJ2-5; TRBD1 agrees at 8 bases. J gave up 5 bases and V 2 bases, and 7 bases lay outside the gene matches. This CDR3 contains 15 residues. CDR1 and CDR2 (germline): MNHEY, SVGAGI. The CDR3 reads CASSYGAGGTETQYF. CDR3 coding DNA: TGTGCCAGCAGTTACGGTGCAGGGGGCACGGAGACCCAGTACTTC.

The chain links TRBV7-8 to TRBJ1-3; TRBD1 aligns across 9 bases. The CDR3 runs 19 residues. CDR1 is SGHVS, CDR2 FQNEAQ, per germline. The junction had 14 bases not matched to a gene; V was cut back by 1 base and J by 4 bases. The DNA of the CDR3 is TGTGCCAGCAGCTTAGTAACGGGCCCCGACAGGGGGAAGGGAAACACCATATATTTT. Translated: CASSLVTGPDRGKGNTIYF.